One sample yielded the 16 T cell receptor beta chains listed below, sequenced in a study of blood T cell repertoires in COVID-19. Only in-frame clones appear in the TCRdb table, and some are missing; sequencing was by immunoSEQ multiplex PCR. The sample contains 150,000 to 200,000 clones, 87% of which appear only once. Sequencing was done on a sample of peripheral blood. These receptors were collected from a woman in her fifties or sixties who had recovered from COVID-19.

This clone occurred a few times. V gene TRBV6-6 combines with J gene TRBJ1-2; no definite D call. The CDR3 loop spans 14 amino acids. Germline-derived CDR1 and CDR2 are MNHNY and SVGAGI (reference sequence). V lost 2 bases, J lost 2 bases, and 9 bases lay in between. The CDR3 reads CASSYGGSNYGYTF. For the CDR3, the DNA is TGTGCCAGCAGTTACGGAGGCAGCAACTATGGCTACACCTTC.

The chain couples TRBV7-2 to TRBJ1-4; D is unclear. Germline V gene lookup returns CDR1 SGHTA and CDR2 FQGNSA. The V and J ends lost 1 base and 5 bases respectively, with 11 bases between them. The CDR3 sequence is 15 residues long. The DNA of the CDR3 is TGTGCCAGCAGCTTAGTTGTCAGAAAAAATGAAAAACTGTTTTTT. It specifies CASSLVVRKNEKLFF.

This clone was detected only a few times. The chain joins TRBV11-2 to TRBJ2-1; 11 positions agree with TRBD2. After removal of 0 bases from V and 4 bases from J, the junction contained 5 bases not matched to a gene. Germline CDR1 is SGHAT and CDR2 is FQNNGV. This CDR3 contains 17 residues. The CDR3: CASSLDRLAGGYNEQFF. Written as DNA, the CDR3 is TGTGCCAGCAGCTTAGATAGGCTAGCGGGGGGATACAATGAGCAGTTCTTC.

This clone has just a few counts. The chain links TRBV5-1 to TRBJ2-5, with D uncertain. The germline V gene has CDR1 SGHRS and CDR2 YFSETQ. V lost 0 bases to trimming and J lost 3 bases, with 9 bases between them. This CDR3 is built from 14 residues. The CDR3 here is CASSLVPTEETQYF. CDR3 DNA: TGCGCCAGCAGCTTGGTCCCTACCGAAGAGACCCAGTACTTC.

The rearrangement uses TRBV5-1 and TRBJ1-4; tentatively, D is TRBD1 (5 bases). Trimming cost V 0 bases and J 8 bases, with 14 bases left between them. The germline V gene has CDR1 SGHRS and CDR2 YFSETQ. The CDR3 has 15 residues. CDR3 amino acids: CASSLGPGGDEKLFF. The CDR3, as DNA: TGCGCCAGCAGCTTGGGACCCGGAGGGGACGAAAAACTGTTTTTT.

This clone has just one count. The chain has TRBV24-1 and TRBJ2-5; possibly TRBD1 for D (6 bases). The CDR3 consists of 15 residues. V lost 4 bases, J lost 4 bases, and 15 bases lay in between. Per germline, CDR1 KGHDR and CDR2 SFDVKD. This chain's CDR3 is CATSDLPGARETQYF. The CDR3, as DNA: TGTGCCACCAGTGACCTGCCAGGGGCTCGAGAGACCCAGTACTTC.

The CDR3 DNA follows: TGCGCCAGCAGCTTGGGTCTAGCGGCGACCGGGGAGCTGTTTTTT. The encoded protein is CASSLGLAATGELFF. The rearrangement links TRBV5-1 to TRBJ2-2, with TRBD2 identical over 7 bases. The V gene's germline CDR1 is SGHRS and CDR2 YFSETQ. The CDR3 loop spans 15 amino acids. J was trimmed by 5 bases and V by 0 bases; bases with no gene match: 4.

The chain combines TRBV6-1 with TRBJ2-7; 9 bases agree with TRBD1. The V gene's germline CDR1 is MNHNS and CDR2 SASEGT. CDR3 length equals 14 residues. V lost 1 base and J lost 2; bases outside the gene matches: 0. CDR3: CASSEGTGAYEQYF. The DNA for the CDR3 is TGTGCCAGCAGTGAAGGGACAGGGGCCTACGAGCAGTACTTC.

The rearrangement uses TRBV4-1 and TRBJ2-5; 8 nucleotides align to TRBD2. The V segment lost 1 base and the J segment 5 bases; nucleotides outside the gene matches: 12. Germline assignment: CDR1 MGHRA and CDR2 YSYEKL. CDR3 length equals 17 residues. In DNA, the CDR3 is TGCGCCAGCAGCCAAGGGTCGGGACTAGTCGGACTTGAGACCCAGTACTTC. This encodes CASSQGSGLVGLETQYF.

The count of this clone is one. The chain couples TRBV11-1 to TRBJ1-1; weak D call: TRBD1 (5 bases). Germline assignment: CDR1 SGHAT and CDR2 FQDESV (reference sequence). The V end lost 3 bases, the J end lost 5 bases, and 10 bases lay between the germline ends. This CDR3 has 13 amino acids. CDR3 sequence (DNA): TGTGCCAGCAGCTTCGGTCGGGGGACTGAAGCTTTCTTT. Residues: CASSFGRGTEAFF.

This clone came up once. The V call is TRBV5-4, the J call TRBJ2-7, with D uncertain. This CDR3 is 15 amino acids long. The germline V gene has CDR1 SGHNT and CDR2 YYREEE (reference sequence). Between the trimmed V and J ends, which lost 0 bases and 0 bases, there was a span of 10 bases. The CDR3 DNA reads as TGTGCCAGCAGCTTGGGCGTGAATCCCTCCTACGAGCAGTACTTC. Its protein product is CASSLGVNPSYEQYF.

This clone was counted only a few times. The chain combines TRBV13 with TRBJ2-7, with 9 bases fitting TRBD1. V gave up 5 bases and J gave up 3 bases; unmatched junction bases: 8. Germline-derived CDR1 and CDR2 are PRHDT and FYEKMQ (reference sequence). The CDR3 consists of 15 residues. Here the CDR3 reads CASSGDREGSYEQYF. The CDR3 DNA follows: TGTGCCAGCAGCGGGGACAGGGAGGGGAGCTACGAGCAGTACTTC.

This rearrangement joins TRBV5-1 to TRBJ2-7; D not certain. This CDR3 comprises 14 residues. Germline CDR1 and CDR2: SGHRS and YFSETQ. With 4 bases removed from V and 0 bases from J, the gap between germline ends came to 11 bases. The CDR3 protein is CASSTDGSSYEQYF. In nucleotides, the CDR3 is TGCGCCAGCAGCACAGACGGCAGCTCCTACGAGCAGTACTTC.

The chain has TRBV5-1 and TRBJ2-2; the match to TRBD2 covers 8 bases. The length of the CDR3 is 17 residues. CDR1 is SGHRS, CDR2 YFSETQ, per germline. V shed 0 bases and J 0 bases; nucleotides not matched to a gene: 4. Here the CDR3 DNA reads TGCGCCAGCAGCTTGGCCGCGGGGGGCCCGAACACCGGGGAGCTGTTTTTT. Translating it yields CASSLAAGGPNTGELFF.

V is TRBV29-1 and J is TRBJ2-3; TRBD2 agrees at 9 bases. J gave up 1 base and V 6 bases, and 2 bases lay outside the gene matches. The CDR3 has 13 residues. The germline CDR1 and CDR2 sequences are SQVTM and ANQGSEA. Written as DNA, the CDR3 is TGCAGCGTCTTAGCGGGGGGCACAGATACGCAGTATTTT. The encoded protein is CSVLAGGTDTQYF.

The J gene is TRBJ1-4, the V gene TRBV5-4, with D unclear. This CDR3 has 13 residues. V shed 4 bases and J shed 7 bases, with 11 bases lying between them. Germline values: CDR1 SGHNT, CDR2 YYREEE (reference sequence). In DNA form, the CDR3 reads TGTGCCAGCAGCCTAGGGAGGAGTGAAAAACTGTTTTTT. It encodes CASSLGRSEKLFF.